The 20 T cell receptor beta chains given below trace back to one sample, sequenced in a study of cytomegalovirus exposure and HLA in healthy donors. Primers: 60 Vbeta forward and 13 Jbeta reverse. Data came from immunoSEQ multiplex PCR; TCRdb stores just in-frame clones and leaves some out. Of roughly 100,000 clones in the sample, approximately 79% are singletons; the top ten hold roughly 6%. Sequences were obtained from PBMCs. The origin of the receptors is a man in his sixties in good health and CMV-seropositive.

The rearrangement uses TRBV18 and TRBJ1-1, with 7 bases identical to TRBD1. V lost 3 bases, J lost 7 bases, and 8 bases stayed unmatched. Germline V gene lookup returns CDR1 KGHSH and CDR2 LQKENI. CDR3 size: 14 residues. CDR3 nucleotide sequence: TGTGCCAGCTCACCCCCGGGACAGACGAATGAAGCTTTCTTT. Protein: CASSPPGQTNEAFF.

J is TRBJ2-3 and V is TRBV19; 10 positions agree with TRBD1. CDR1 and CDR2 (germline): LNHDA, SQIVND (reference sequence). V dropped 9 bases and J dropped 0; count of bases not matched to a gene: 6. The CDR3 length is 15 residues. The chain's CDR3 is CASKDRGSSTDTQYF. In DNA form, the CDR3 reads TGTGCCAGCAAGGACAGGGGGTCTAGCACAGATACGCAGTATTTT.

The chain carries TRBV4-2 and TRBJ2-3, with TRBD2 matching 9 bases. CDR1 and CDR2 (germline): LGHNA, YNFKEQ. The CDR3 is 14 amino acids. The V segment lost 0 bases and the J segment 6 bases; nucleotides outside the gene matches: 1. CDR3 protein: CASSQDTSGDTQYF. CDR3 DNA sequence: TGTGCCAGCAGCCAAGATACTAGCGGGGATACGCAGTATTTT.

The chain employs TRBV2 and TRBJ1-6; D not certain. The length of the CDR3 is 14 residues. Trimming stripped 7 bases from V and 8 bases from J, with 15 bases between. Germline-derived CDR1 and CDR2 are SNHLY and FYNNEI. CDR3 sequence (DNA): TGTGCCAGCACTAGACCGGAGGGCGATTCACCCCTCCACTTT. It specifies CASTRPEGDSPLHF.

The chain recombines TRBV7-6 with TRBJ2-2; a weak D match, TRBD2 (6 bases). This CDR3 spans 16 amino acids. V lost 0 bases, J lost 0 bases, and 8 bases lay in between. Germline CDR1 is SGHVS and CDR2 is FNYEAQ. CDR3 bases: TGTGCCAGCAGCTTAGCTGGGGGGTCGAACACCGGGGAGCTGTTTTTT. Amino acids: CASSLAGGSNTGELFF.

The V and J genes are TRBV15 and TRBJ1-3, with D tentatively TRBD1 (5 bases). CDR1 LNHNV and CDR2 YYDKDF come from the germline V gene (reference sequence). Trimming pared 3 bases from V and 0 bases from J, leaving 15 bases between. The CDR3 has 17 amino acids. CDR3 DNA: TGTGCCACCAGCAGCTTCACCAGGGAATTCTCTGGAAACACCATATATTTT. This codes for CATSSFTREFSGNTIYF.

This chain joins TRBV5-1 and TRBJ2-2, with 10 bases lining up with TRBD1. Germline-derived CDR1 and CDR2 are SGHRS and YFSETQ. This CDR3 has 16 residues. V lost 4 bases and J lost 3; bases outside the gene matches: 6. CDR3 bases: TGCGCCAGCAGCCCGACAGGGGGCGGGTACACCGGGGAGCTGTTTTTT. Translation: CASSPTGGGYTGELFF.

The genes are TRBV2 and TRBJ1-1, with 7 bases matching TRBD1. The length of the CDR3 is 11 residues. Germline V gene data show CDR1 as SNHLY and CDR2 as FYNNEI. The trim removed 10 bases at V and 4 bases at J, leaving 3 bases unmatched. The DNA for the CDR3 is TGTGCCACGGGACAGAGCACTGAAGCTTTCTTT. Protein product: CATGQSTEAFF. Full variable domain (remainder filled in from reference TRBV2 and TRBJ1-1): EPEVTQTPSHQVTQMGQEVILRCVPISNHLYFYWYRQILGQKVEFLVSFYNNEISEKSEIFDDQFSVERPDGSNFTLKIRSTKLEDSAMYFCATGQSTEAFFGQGTRLTVV.

The CDR3 nucleotides are TGTGCCAGCAGCTTGGGGCAGAACACCGGGGAGCTGTTTTTT. It translates to CASSLGQNTGELFF. The rearrangement joins TRBV5-6 to TRBJ2-2; D uncertain. Trimming removed 0 bases from V and 1 base from J, with 4 bases in between. The CDR3 runs 14 residues. Germline CDR1 reads SGHDT; CDR2 reads YYEEEE.

The rearrangement links TRBV15 to TRBJ2-7; TRBD1 agrees at 8 bases. The trim removed 0 bases at V and 2 bases at J, leaving 6 bases unmatched. CDR1 is LNHNV, CDR2 YYDKDF, per germline (reference sequence). The CDR3 sequence is 16 residues long. In nucleotides, the CDR3 is TGTGCCACCAGCAGAGATAGGACAGGGAGCACCTACGAGCAGTACTTC. Its protein product is CATSRDRTGSTYEQYF.

The rearrangement uses TRBV13 and TRBJ2-6; weak D call: TRBD1 (5 bases). Per the germline V gene, CDR1 is PRHDT and CDR2 is FYEKMQ (reference sequence). V lost 5 bases and J 1 base, leaving 15 bases between the germline ends. This CDR3 is 17 amino acids long. The CDR3 DNA reads TGTGCCAGCAGCCCTAGACAGAGAACTTCTGGGGCCAACGTCCTGACTTTC. It codes for CASSPRQRTSGANVLTF.

This chain uses TRBV7-2 with TRBJ1-2; 8 bases agree with TRBD1. The length of the CDR3 is 15 residues. V was clipped by 4 bases and J by 4 bases; unmatched bases: 8. From germline, CDR1 is SGHTA and CDR2 FQGNSA. CDR3 in amino acids: CASSSQGAFGYGYTF. Here the CDR3 DNA reads TGTGCCAGCAGCTCCCAGGGGGCATTTGGCTATGGCTACACCTTC.

The genes are TRBV12-5 and TRBJ2-1; D perhaps matches TRBD2 (5 bases). The CDR3 has 13 amino acids. Deletions cut 6 bases from V and 4 bases from J, with 10 bases between. The germline CDR1 and CDR2 sequences are LGHNT and FRNRAP. In nucleotides, the CDR3 is TGTGCTAGTGGACCCCGGGGTTACAATGAGCAGTTCTTC. Its translation is CASGPRGYNEQFF.

V and J are TRBV4-1 and TRBJ1-4; 10 bases are shared with TRBD1. The CDR3 spans 16 residues. Trimming cost V 0 bases and J 4 bases; bases outside gene matches: 2. The germline CDR1 and CDR2 sequences are MGHRA and YSYEKL. CDR3 nucleotides: TGCGCCAGCAGCCAAGACGGACAGGGGGATAATGAAAAACTGTTTTTT. Amino acid sequence: CASSQDGQGDNEKLFF.

The chain employs TRBV9 and TRBJ1-5; possibly TRBD1 for D (6 bases). Trimming cost V 3 bases and J 4 bases, with 11 bases left between them. Germline CDR1 SGDLS, CDR2 YYNGEE. This CDR3 contains 14 residues. CDR3 sequence reads: CASSGGTNNQPQHF. CDR3 sequence (DNA): TGTGCCAGCAGCGGGGGGACAAATAATCAGCCCCAGCATTTT.

This clone was recorded a few times. The chain recombines TRBV7-8 with TRBJ2-1, with 11 bases identical to TRBD2. This CDR3 region has 16 residues. Looked up from germline, CDR1 is SGHVS and CDR2 is FQNEAQ. Trimming took 2 bases from V and 10 from J; bases not matched to a gene: 10. CDR3 amino acids: CASSLRGTSGPREQFF. The CDR3 DNA sequence: TGTGCCAGCAGCTTAAGAGGGACTAGCGGCCCTAGAGAGCAGTTCTTC. Variable domain in full (rest from reference TRBV7-8 and TRBJ2-1): GAGVSQSPRYKVAKRGQDVALRCDPISGHVSLFWYQQALGQGPEFLTYFQNEAQLDKSGLPSDRFFAERPEGSVSTLKIQRTQQEDSAVYLCASSLRGTSGPREQFFGPGTRLTVL.

The CDR3 region is CASSKTGDNEQFF. The CDR3 DNA follows: TGTGCCAGCAGTAAGACAGGGGATAATGAGCAGTTCTTC. The J gene is TRBJ2-1, the V gene TRBV28; 8 bases align to TRBD1. This CDR3 has 13 amino acids. Trimming removed 5 bases from V and 7 bases from J; junction bases left unmatched: 4. CDR1 and CDR2 (germline): MDHEN, SYDVKM.

The chain is built from TRBV7-9 and TRBJ2-1; 8 bases match TRBD1. This CDR3 is built from 14 residues. The V gene end was trimmed by 6 bases and the J gene end by 15 bases; junction bases not matched to a gene: 16. Per germline, CDR1 SEHNR and CDR2 FQNEAQ (reference sequence). This CDR3 reads CASSPEGPWTGLFF. The CDR3 bases are TGTGCCAGCAGTCCCGAGGGGCCCTGGACAGGGCTGTTCTTC.

Only a few counts were recorded for this clone. The chain has TRBV5-4 and TRBJ1-4; TRBD1 might be the D (6 bases). Germline CDR1 is SGHNT and CDR2 is YYREEE (reference sequence). V shed 0 bases and J shed 8 bases, with 17 bases lying between them. The CDR3 contains 16 residues. The CDR3 loop is CASSLVPGGSEEKLFF. The DNA of the CDR3 is TGTGCCAGCAGCTTGGTCCCGGGGGGCTCAGAGGAAAAACTGTTTTTT.

The chain joins TRBV4-1 to TRBJ1-3; TRBD1 aligns across 9 bases. This CDR3 contains 16 residues. Trimming at V came to 4 bases and at J to 0 bases, leaving 4 bases not matched to a gene. Per germline, CDR1 MGHRA and CDR2 YSYEKL. CDR3 coding DNA: TGCGCCAGCAGCCCGGGACAGGGCACCTCTGGAAACACCATATATTTT. This codes for CASSPGQGTSGNTIYF.